The rows below give T cell receptor beta chains drawn from one sample of a study of blood T cell repertoires in COVID-19. Generated by immunoSEQ multiplex PCR, the TCRdb table keeps only in-frame clones and is missing some. The sample holds some 300,000 clones, roughly 88% seen once. Sequenced sample: peripheral blood. Receptor source: a woman under 40 who had recovered from COVID-19. Each CDR3 is given with its conserved first and last residue. A D gene is named only where the DNA matches it firmly. Clone size is not always given. Where it is, it says once, few, many or a class for expanded clones.

cdr3_nt cdr3_aa d_call j_call v_call clone_size
TGTGCCAGCAGGCGGATTATCTCTGGGGCCAACGTCCTGACTTTC CASRRIISGANVLTF NA TRBJ2-6 TRBV6-5 NA
TGTGCCAGTAGTATCGACAAGCACAATGAGCAGTTCTTC CASSIDKHNEQFF NA TRBJ2-1 TRBV19 NA
TGTGCCAGCAGTTGGGGGACAGGGCAGAGTGAAGCTTTCTTT CASSWGTGQSEAFF TRBD1 TRBJ1-1 TRBV27 NA
TGTGCCAGCAGCTCGTCGGGGGGAGAGACCCAGTACTTC CASSSSGGETQYF TRBD2 TRBJ2-5 TRBV7-2 once
TGTGCCAGCAGCCCATGGGGGACAGACTACAATGAGCAGTTCTTC CASSPWGTDYNEQFF TRBD1 TRBJ2-1 TRBV7-2 once
TGTGCCAGCCGGCAAGAAAAGGGGGCGGCCAATGAGCAGTTCTTC CASRQEKGAANEQFF TRBD1 TRBJ2-1 TRBV2 once
TGTGCCAGTAGTGAATTAGGACAGGGTGTGAATGAGCAGTTCTTC CASSELGQGVNEQFF TRBD1 TRBJ2-1 TRBV19 NA
TGTGCCAGCAGCCAGGCGGGCGGGGAGCTGTTTTTT CASSQAGGELFF NA TRBJ2-2 TRBV7-2 few
TGTGCCAGTATTAGTGGGTACCCCAGGGGAAGCAACACCGGGGAGCTGTTTTTT CASISGYPRGSNTGELFF NA TRBJ2-2 TRBV19 NA
TGTGCCAGCAGCCTACAGGGGGCACTAACTCTGTACAATGAGCAGTTCTTC CASSLQGALTLYNEQFF TRBD1 TRBJ2-1 TRBV7-2 NA
TGTGCCAGTAGTGACAGGGGGCTTCAGCCCCAGCATTTT CASSDRGLQPQHF TRBD1 TRBJ1-5 TRBV19 NA